The 10 T cell receptor beta chains reported below all come from one sample, sequenced in a study of cytomegalovirus exposure and HLA in healthy donors. Use of 60 Vbeta and 13 Jbeta primers characterized the PCR. Measured with immunoSEQ multiplex PCR; TCRdb has only the in-frame clones, and not every one. The sample includes some 160,000 clones, more than 75% of them seen just once. The sample taken for sequencing was PBMCs. The source is a man aged 30 to 39 in good health and CMV-seropositive.

The chain combines TRBV6-4 with TRBJ2-2; tentatively, D is TRBD2 (5 bases). Per germline, CDR1 MRHNA and CDR2 SNTAGT. Trimming cost V 10 bases and J 6 bases, with 18 bases left between them. The CDR3 loop spans 14 amino acids. This CDR3 is CATRRELDAGELFF. For the CDR3, the DNA is TGTGCCACCCGCCGGGAACTCGACGCCGGGGAGCTGTTTTTT.

J is TRBJ2-1 and V is TRBV7-9, with D maybe TRBD2 (5 bases). This CDR3 is built from 16 residues. Germline V gene lookup returns CDR1 SEHNR and CDR2 FQNEAQ (reference sequence). V shed 1 base and J shed 7 bases, with 17 bases lying between them. The CDR3 nucleotides are TGTGCCAGCAGCTTAGGGGGAGCCCCTAGGGCAAATGAGCAGTTCTTC. As protein: CASSLGGAPRANEQFF.

The J gene is TRBJ1-4, the V gene TRBV18; D is perhaps TRBD1 (5 bases). Germline CDR1 reads KGHSH; CDR2 reads LQKENI. This CDR3 is 14 amino acids long. V dropped 5 bases and J dropped 5 bases, with 12 bases sitting between them. The CDR3 protein is CASSEGLFNEKLFF. The CDR3 DNA follows: TGTGCCAGCTCAGAGGGACTATTCAATGAAAAACTGTTTTTT.

The V gene is TRBV7-3, the J gene TRBJ2-3; 9 nucleotides agree with TRBD2. Germline V gene sequence: CDR1 SGHTA, CDR2 FQGTGA. Germline trimming cut 5 bases from V and 1 base from J; bases unmatched to any gene: 4. This CDR3 is built from 15 residues. The CDR3 nucleotides are TGTGCCAGCAGCCTCAGGACTAGCGGCACAGATACGCAGTATTTT. Protein sequence: CASSLRTSGTDTQYF.

V usage is TRBV21-1 and J usage is TRBJ2-1; no DNA check was done on the table's D call, TRBD2. TRBV21-1 is a pseudogene. The CDR3 totals 19 residues. CDR3 nucleotide sequence: TGTGCCAGCAGCGACGGATTGGGTATGAAGCGGGAGGATGACAATGAGCAGTTCTTC. Translated, it gives CASSDGLGMKREDDNEQFF.

The chain links TRBV5-6 to TRBJ2-4; 14 bases map to TRBD2. The CDR3 has 17 amino acids. With 4 bases clipped from V and 0 bases from J, the junction kept 3 bases outside the gene matches. Germline CDR1 is SGHDT and CDR2 is YYEEEE. The CDR3, as DNA: TGTGCCAGCAGCCCGGGACTAGCGGGAGAAGCCAAAAACATTCAGTACTTC. It encodes CASSPGLAGEAKNIQYF.

The CDR3 spells CASSIIWQGKTEAFF. For the CDR3, the DNA is TGTGCCAGTAGTATTATTTGGCAGGGTAAGACTGAAGCTTTCTTT. The genes are TRBV19 and TRBJ1-1; a possible D gene is TRBD1 (5 bases). The germline V gene encodes CDR1 LNHDA and CDR2 SQIVND (reference sequence). The CDR3 is made up of 15 amino acids. The V and J ends lost 3 bases and 5 bases respectively, with 16 bases between them.

The V call is TRBV7-9, the J call TRBJ2-3; TRBD2 aligns across 10 bases. Looked up from germline, CDR1 is SEHNR and CDR2 is FQNEAQ (reference sequence). V lost 6 bases to trimming and J lost 0 bases; unmatched junction nucleotides: 3. The CDR3 is 15 amino acids. CDR3 DNA sequence: TGTGCCAGCAGAAAGACTAGCGGGAGCACAGATACGCAGTATTTT. Translating gives CASRKTSGSTDTQYF.

The genes are TRBV5-4 and TRBJ2-1; 14 bases align to TRBD2. CDR1 and CDR2 (germline): SGHNT, YYREEE (reference sequence). This CDR3 contains 16 residues. Trimming removed 4 bases from V and 8 bases from J; junction bases left unmatched: 8. The CDR3 nucleotides read TGTGCCAGCAGCCGAGGACTAGCGGGAGGTATGCATGAGCAGTTCTTC. It encodes CASSRGLAGGMHEQFF.

V usage is TRBV7-2 and J usage is TRBJ2-1, with D hard to call. Germline V gene lookup returns CDR1 SGHTA and CDR2 FQGNSA. V was trimmed by 2 bases and J by 0 bases, leaving 11 bases between them. The CDR3 covers 16 residues. CDR3 bases: TGTGCCAGCAGCTTAAGGTCACAGAGCTCCTACAATGAGCAGTTCTTC. It codes for CASSLRSQSSYNEQFF.